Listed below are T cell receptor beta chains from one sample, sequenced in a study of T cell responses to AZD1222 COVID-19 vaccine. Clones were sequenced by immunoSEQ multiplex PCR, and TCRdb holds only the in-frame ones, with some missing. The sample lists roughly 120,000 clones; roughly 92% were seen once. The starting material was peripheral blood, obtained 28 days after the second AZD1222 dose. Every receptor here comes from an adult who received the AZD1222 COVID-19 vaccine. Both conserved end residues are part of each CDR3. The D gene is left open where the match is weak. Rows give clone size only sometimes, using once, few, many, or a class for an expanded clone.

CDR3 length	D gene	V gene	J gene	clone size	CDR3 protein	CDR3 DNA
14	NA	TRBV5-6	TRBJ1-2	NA	CASSGGAQRIGYTF	TGTGCCAGCAGTGGCGGAGCCCAACGAATCGGCTACACCTTC
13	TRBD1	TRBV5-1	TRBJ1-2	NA	CASSFEGQGLATF	TGCGCCAGCAGCTTTGAGGGACAGGGGCTCGCCACCTTC
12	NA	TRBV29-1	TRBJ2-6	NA	CSVESGANVLTF	TGCAGCGTTGAGTCTGGGGCCAACGTCCTGACTTTC
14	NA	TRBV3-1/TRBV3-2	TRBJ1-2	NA	CASSQGGGAYGYTF	TGTGCCAGCAGCCAAGGAGGGGGGGCCTATGGCTACACCTTC
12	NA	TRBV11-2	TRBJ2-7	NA	CASTLGGSEQYF	TGTGCCAGCACCCTAGGAGGGTCCGAGCAGTACTTC
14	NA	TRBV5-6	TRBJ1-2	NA	CASSFGGREDGYTF	TGTGCCAGCAGCTTTGGGGGGCGCGAGGATGGCTACACCTTC
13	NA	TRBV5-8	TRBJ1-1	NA	CASSLEVGTEAFF	TGTGCCAGCAGCTTGGAAGTGGGCACTGAAGCTTTCTTT
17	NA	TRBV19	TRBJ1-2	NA	CAISNFGGPNPTEGYTF	TGTGCCATCTCGAATTTTGGGGGTCCGAACCCTACTGAAGGCTACACCTTC
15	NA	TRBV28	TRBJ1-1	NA	CASSGHREVKDEAFF	TGTGCCAGCAGTGGACACAGGGAGGTGAAAGATGAAGCTTTCTTT
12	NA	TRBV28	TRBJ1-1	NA	CASVAGNTEAFF	TGTGCCAGCGTGGCAGGTAACACTGAAGCTTTCTTT
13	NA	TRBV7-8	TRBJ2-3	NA	CASSLTDLETQYF	TGTGCCAGCAGCCTAACGGACCTGGAGACGCAGTATTTT
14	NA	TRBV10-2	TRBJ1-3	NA	CASGTGPSGNTIYF	TGCGCCAGCGGAACAGGGCCCTCTGGAAACACCATATATTTT
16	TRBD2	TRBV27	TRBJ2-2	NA	CASSTSGRTNTGELFF	TGTGCCAGCAGTACAAGCGGGAGGACTAACACCGGGGAGCTGTTTTTT
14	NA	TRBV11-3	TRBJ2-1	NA	CASSLTNSYNEQFF	TGTGCCAGCAGCTTGACTAACTCCTACAATGAGCAGTTCTTC
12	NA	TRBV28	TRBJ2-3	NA	CASSFSAPTQYF	TGTGCCAGCAGTTTTAGCGCCCCAACGCAGTATTTT
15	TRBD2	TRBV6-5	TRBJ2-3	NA	CASSQRDPGTDTQYF	TGTGCCAGCAGTCAGCGGGACCCTGGGACAGATACGCAGTATTTT
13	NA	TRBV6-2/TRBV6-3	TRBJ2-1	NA	CASSYFEAREQFF	TGTGCCAGCAGTTACTTCGAAGCACGGGAGCAGTTCTTC
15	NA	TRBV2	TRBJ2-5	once	CASSTAPGLQETQYF	TGTGCCAGCAGCACAGCACCGGGACTCCAAGAGACCCAGTACTTC
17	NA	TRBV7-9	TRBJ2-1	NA	CASSLDDTGSSYNEQFF	TGTGCCAGCAGCTTAGACGATACAGGGAGCTCCTACAATGAGCAGTTCTTC
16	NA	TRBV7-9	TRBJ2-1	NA	CASSLVLARTYNEQFF	TGTGCCAGCAGCTTAGTTCTAGCGCGAACCTACAATGAGCAGTTCTTC
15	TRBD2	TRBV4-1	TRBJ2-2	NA	CASSLSSGSSGELFF	TGCGCCAGCAGCCTTTCTAGCGGGAGCTCCGGGGAGCTGTTTTTT
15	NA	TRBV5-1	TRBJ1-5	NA	CASSPGQNSNQPQHF	TGCGCCAGCAGCCCAGGACAGAATAGCAATCAGCCCCAGCATTTT
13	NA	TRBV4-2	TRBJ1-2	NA	CASSPRGLYGYTF	TGTGCCAGCAGCCCGAGGGGCCTCTATGGCTACACCTTC
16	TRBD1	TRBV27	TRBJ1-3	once	CASSPYQGASGNTIYF	TGTGCCAGCAGTCCCTATCAGGGGGCCTCTGGAAACACCATATATTTT